This T cell receptor beta chain was identified in a study of cytomegalovirus exposure and HLA in healthy donors (dated by TCRdb to about 2017). For context, the study as a whole: According to an earlier analysis of 550 to 750 of the donors, some 180 million T cells yielded over 100 million unique TCR beta sequences and about 280 Gb of sequence data. An early release covering roughly 640 HLA-typed donors comprised 250 to 350 gigabases of sequencing data and tens of millions of unique TCR sequences. Of the 300 to 500 genotyped donors, 81% were placed in the genetic ancestry cluster associated with self-reported Caucasian donors. The study aimed to test whether cataloging public T cell receptors could reveal signatures of past pathogen exposure. The T cell repertoires of some 700 subjects were profiled by immunosequencing and related to cytomegalovirus serostatus. A separate validation cohort of about 110 different subjects was used in addition to the approximately 610-subject first cohort. High-throughput TCR immunosequencing, statistical association of individual TCRs with disease status, and machine learning were combined to predict cytomegalovirus infection status. A later analysis re-analyzed previously published TCR beta repertoires from several hundred donors and added high-resolution HLA genotyping to study TCR occurrence patterns. Rather than using new phenotypic data, the later analysis identified candidate immune exposures from TCR beta sequences and from how often those sequences occurred across donors. To decide whether each TCR beta V gene segment behaved as functional or pseudogenic, an earlier analysis of some 580 of the donors relied on high-throughput TCR beta sequencing. Donor age, sex, ethnicity and CMV serostatus were collected together with the repertoire data. In a later genetic analysis, genome-wide SNP genotypes for about 65% of the roughly 670 donors were used, and that subset was treated as a discovery cohort. Every discovery cohort repertoire had been produced on one sequencing platform. HLA typing covered class I and class II loci at four-digit resolution. Typing coverage varied by locus: roughly 629-640 donors for A, B, C, DRB1 and DQB1; roughly 520 for DQA1; about 600 for DPA1; 450 to 480 for DPB1. A handful of DR-DQ haplotypes were handled as single units for association and clustering because linkage in the cohort was strong. Among under 450 genotyped donors of the cohort, an average of about 240,000 unique TCR beta nucleotide sequences were sequenced per donor, about a sixth of them non-productive.

What the work shows at the level of the full study, not this receptor alone: Because HLA typing was missing for some donors at each locus, association tests included only the typed subset. V-gene and J-gene trimming of TCR beta chains was associated with a missense DCLRE1C variant in a later genetic analysis, and the association was replicated in an independent cohort. Sequencing depth was assumed to be roughly uniform across donors in the presence/absence analyses, though that assumption may not hold. According to a later genetic analysis, donors in an Asian-associated ancestry cluster had fewer N-insertions in productive TCRs than the roughly 700-donor mean. An earlier analysis of some 560 of the donors showed that most TCR beta V segments appeared in productive rearrangements either about 90% or about 30% of the time, which broadly matched IMGT annotations. A later analysis reported that several top co-occurrence clusters appeared linked to parvovirus B19, influenza, CMV and Epstein-Barr virus. When HLA alleles, especially DR and DQ, strongly co-occurred, TCR associations were difficult to assign to individual alleles. A further reported finding was that TCR beta sequences accurately predicted the HLA-A and HLA-B alleles for most subjects in the first cohort. A later analysis found that HLA-associated TCR beta chains were more clonally expanded and had lower generation probabilities than equally common non-associated chains. Linkage disequilibrium might explain the correlated functional status among segregating V segments, but an unknown experimental factor could not be excluded. Across donors, most TCR sequences were observed very rarely, whereas some public TCRs were present in many individuals. At a false discovery rate of 0.05, a later analysis linked 16,951 TCR beta sequences to specific HLA alleles. A few of the identified cytomegalovirus-associated TCR beta chains were confirmed in vitro to be specific for cytomegalovirus antigens. For the cohort, immune exposure information was limited to CMV serostatus. The classifier was reported to diagnose cytomegalovirus status with high specificity and sensitivity in both the original cohort and the validation cohort. In a later analysis, most CMV-associated TCR beta chains were found to appear HLA-restricted, with HLA associations seemingly driven largely by CMV exposure. The authors suggested that the approach could potentially be extended to other disease states and immunological phenotypes. In this cohort, only TCR beta chains were sequenced, and detectable features were limited by the absence of alpha or paired-chain data. In the study, 150 to 200 TCR beta chains were listed as associated with cytomegalovirus. About 15 rarely observed V segments, including chromosome 9 orphons, were excluded from the earlier analysis of about 500 of the donors because counts were too low. A cluster of highly shared sequence variants was judged likely to represent a technical artifact of the sequencing pipeline. In a later analysis, the rate of TCR association differed among HLA loci, with DRB1 alleles having the most associated TCRs and HLA-C alleles having the fewest.

In total, roughly 710 healthy bone marrow donors made up the cohort. At the time of sampling, all cohort members were nominally healthy, though unrecorded immune exposures were likely present. The donor was CMV seronegative and belonged to the group of around 350 seronegative cohort members. A peripheral blood sample was provided by each donor, and peripheral blood mononuclear cells were used for TCR beta sequencing. Genomic DNA was extracted from the blood cell samples with the Qiagen DNeasy Blood Extraction Kit. The library was prepared using the immunoSEQ multiplex PCR assay. For the multiplex PCR, a mixture combining 60 forward primers for TCR Vbeta segments and 13 reverse primers for TCR Jbeta segments was used. The CDR3 region of rearranged TCR beta genes was amplified from genomic DNA by a multiplex PCR assay. Amplified TCR beta libraries were sequenced as 87-base-pair reads on the Illumina HiSeq System. The original pipeline was this. A later analysis tallied around 87 million unique TCR beta chains across the 700 or so repertoires, and about 10 million of those chains were shared by two or more donors. Raw reads were error-corrected and collapsed into unique sequences by a nearest-neighbor algorithm in which closely related sequences were merged to remove PCR and sequencing errors. V, D and J gene segments were assigned by aligning CDR3 sequences to IMGT reference sequences. Each retained sequence needed at least a six-nucleotide match to both a V gene segment and a J gene segment. A rearrangement counted as productive if the CDR3 had no stop codons and remained in frame with V and J, and every other rearrangement counted as non-productive. CDR3 was defined according to IMGT convention as the region running from the second conserved V-encoded cysteine to the conserved J-encoded phenylalanine. Sequences without an unambiguous match to a single V gene segment were excluded from the earlier analysis of approximately 560 of the donors. In an earlier analysis of approximately 500 of the donors, a V segment was called functional when productive rearrangements were above 56.7%, and segregating when the standard deviation between donors exceeded 5%. A statistical classification framework was built to diagnose cytomegalovirus status from the catalog of TCR beta chain sequences. In a later analysis, V and J genes were assigned by comparing TCR nucleotide sequences against IMGT/GENE-DB human TR gene sequences. Using the TCRdist pipeline, a later analysis assigned CDR3 sequences along with most-parsimonious VDJ recombination scenarios. In a later analysis, every TCR beta chain was defined by the combination of its CDR3 amino acid sequence and its V-gene family, and reads without a unique V-gene family were dropped. As a way to deal with suspected cross-contamination and a sequencing artifact, a later analysis dropped approximately 590 nucleotide sequences that were highly shared and had low generation probability. A later analysis calculated a clonal expansion index for each public chain from normalized within-repertoire ranks of inferred template counts. In a later analysis, generation probabilities were computed using a VDJ recombination model fitted to out-of-frame rearrangements, and the results were checked against IGoR. A later analysis scored TCR-TCR, TCR-HLA and TCR-CMV co-occurrence with hypergeometric tests, applying a repertoire-size bias correction to TCR pairs. A later analysis estimated false discovery rates by permuting HLA or CMV assignments 20 times. In a later analysis, co-occurring TCRs were grouped using DBSCAN, with TCRdist sequence similarity added in when clustering inside HLA-allele-positive subsets. Co-occurrence clustering excluded repertoires with fewer than 30,000 or more than 120,000 public chains, plus five with anomalous nucleotide sharing. Entries here come from immuneACCESS through TCRdb and include only in-frame sequences with V and J called. Some clones fail to appear in such tables; in the studies checked, an unresolved V gene covers under half of the shortfall, and the cause of the remainder is unknown. Clone size and the V and J calls come from that table; the DNA yielded D and trimming. This sample is represented by some 97,000 clones; more than 65% of them were singletons. In total, the top ten clones hold approximately 1.2% of the sample.

With regard to this clone: Its antigen remains unidentified. No base-level quality is on record; no much larger clone is a single base apart.

Source material: PBMCs. The TCR sequence derives from a woman between 18 and 29 years old in good health and CMV-seronegative.

The CDR3 here reads CASSSLAGGPRIHNEQFF. The DNA sequence is given as TGTGCCAGCAGCTCCCTAGCGGGGGGGCCTAGGATCCACAATGAGCAGTTCTTC. The rearranged chain carries TRBV9 and TRBJ2-1; TRBD2 fits 12 bases in the junction. The CDR3 measures 18 amino acids from cysteine to phenylalanine. CDR3 DNA is the only sequence kept; it has 54 bases, read in frame from the first base. The germline V and J ends show losses of 4 bases and 5 bases respectively, and no gene match explains 13 bases of the junction. Reading the germline V gene gives CDR1 SGDLS and CDR2 YYNGEE.